This TCR beta chain came from a study of blood T cell repertoires in COVID-19. Someone with COVID-19 had been met by exposed participants within 2 weeks before study entry. Using immunoSEQ multiplex PCR, the repertoire was profiled, and TCRdb retains in-frame clones only, with some absent. This table holds fewer than 400,000 clones, around nine tenths found once. This CDR3 has 13 residues. Trimming cost V 6 bases and J 2 bases, with 10 bases left between them. Material for sequencing was PBMCs or T cells enriched from blood (not recorded which). This TCR came from a woman in her twenties or thirties who had been exposed to COVID-19. The chain recombines TRBV12-3 or TRBV12-4 with TRBJ2-5; perhaps TRBD2 as D (5 bases). The CDR3 bases are TGTGCCAGCAGCAGTCGGGGTCAAGAGACCCAGTACTTC. Its protein is CASSSRGQETQYF.